What follows describes a single TCR beta chain. What it binds is unknown. This entry comes from a study of cytomegalovirus exposure and HLA in healthy donors. At the time of sampling, donors were nominally healthy, though unrecorded immune exposures were likely. The CDR3 has 13 amino acids. Germline loops: CDR1 SGDLS, CDR2 YYNGEE. Trimming took off 0 bases at V and 7 bases at J, with 5 bases between the two ends. The PCR used 60 Vbeta and 13 Jbeta primers. Sequenced by immunoSEQ multiplex PCR; TCRdb stores in-frame clones only, minus some. This sample has about 170,000 clones; approximately 72% occur once, and the top ten carry roughly 7.1%. General study results and limits: Fewer N-insertions than the approximately 700-donor mean were reportedly shown by an Asian-associated ancestry cluster in a later analysis. While the bulk of TCR sequences proved rare, some public TCRs turned up in many donors. Accurate HLA-A and HLA-B prediction from TCR beta sequences was reported for most subjects.

This clonotype was obtained from a middle-aged man in good health and CMV-seropositive. V is TRBV9 and J is TRBJ1-6; weak D call: TRBD1 (5 bases). The sample consisted of PBMCs. The CDR3 loop is CASSVGTNSPLHF. The DNA of the CDR3 is TGTGCCAGCAGCGTAGGGACAAATTCACCCCTCCACTTT.